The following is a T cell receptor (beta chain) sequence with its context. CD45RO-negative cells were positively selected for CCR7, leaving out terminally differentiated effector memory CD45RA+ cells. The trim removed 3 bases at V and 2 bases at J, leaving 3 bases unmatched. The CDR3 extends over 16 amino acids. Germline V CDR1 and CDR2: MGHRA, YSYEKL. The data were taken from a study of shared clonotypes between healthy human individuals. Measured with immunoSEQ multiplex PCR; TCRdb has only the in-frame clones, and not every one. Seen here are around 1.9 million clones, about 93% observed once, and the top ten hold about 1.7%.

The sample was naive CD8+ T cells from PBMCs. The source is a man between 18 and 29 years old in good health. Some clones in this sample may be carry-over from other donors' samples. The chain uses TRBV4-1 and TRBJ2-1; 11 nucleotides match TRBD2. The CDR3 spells CASSHGTSGTYNEQFF. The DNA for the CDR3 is TGCGCCAGCAGCCACGGGACTAGCGGCACCTACAATGAGCAGTTCTTC.